One sample yielded the 27 T cell receptor beta chains listed below, sequenced in a study of Tregs in tolerant kidney transplant recipients. Produced via immunoSEQ multiplex PCR; TCRdb's table is partial and in-frame only. The sample has about 87,000 clones, 93% seen once. The sample was CD4+ T cells from blood, taken before the transplant. The receptor set was obtained from a human donor who received a combined kidney and bone marrow transplant.

V usage is TRBV4-1 and J usage is TRBJ1-5; tentative D call: TRBD1 (5 bases). V was cut by 0 bases and J by 7 bases, with 13 bases left in between. The V gene's germline CDR1 is MGHRA and CDR2 YSYEKL. This CDR3 spans 15 amino acids. The chain's CDR3 is CASSQDSRGIQPQHF. The CDR3, as DNA: TGCGCCAGCAGCCAAGATTCTCGGGGGATCCAGCCCCAGCATTTT.

V is TRBV28 and J is TRBJ2-7; D gene unclear. Germline values: CDR1 MDHEN, CDR2 SYDVKM. CDR3 size: 12 residues. Trimming left V 3 bases short and J 2 bases short, with 5 bases between. CDR3 nucleotides: TGTGCCAGCAGTTTGCCAGCCTACGAGCAGTACTTC. It translates to CASSLPAYEQYF.

This chain joins TRBV9 and TRBJ2-3, with 7 bases aligning to TRBD1. V trimming: 2 bases; J trimming: 3 bases; junction bases outside the gene matches: 0. This CDR3 has 13 amino acids. Per germline, CDR1 SGDLS and CDR2 YYNGEE. Here the CDR3 DNA reads TGTGCCAGCAGCGTGGGACAGACAGATACGCAGTATTTT. Its translation is CASSVGQTDTQYF.

The chain uses TRBV11-2 and TRBJ2-4; the match to TRBD1 covers 7 bases. This CDR3 has 18 residues. Germline loops: CDR1 SGHAT, CDR2 FQNNGV. The V and J ends lost 5 bases and 0 bases, in that order; junction bases with no gene match: 13. The chain's CDR3 is CASSPDRVARVAKNIQYF. In nucleotides, the CDR3 is TGTGCCAGCAGCCCTGACAGGGTGGCCAGGGTAGCCAAAAACATTCAGTACTTC.

This chain joins TRBV4-2 and TRBJ2-3; TRBD2 aligns across 7 bases. V dropped 0 bases and J dropped 4; count of bases not matched to a gene: 7. Germline CDR1 reads LGHNA; CDR2 reads YNFKEQ. There are 16 residues in the CDR3. CDR3 DNA sequence: TGTGCCAGCAGCCAAGACGCAGCGGGGAAGGCAGATACGCAGTATTTT. Protein product: CASSQDAAGKADTQYF.

The gene calls are TRBV7-2 and TRBJ1-6; TRBD1 might be the D (5 bases). Trimming removed 1 base at V and 5 bases at J, with 9 bases between. Germline CDR1 SGHTA, CDR2 FQGNSA. There are 15 residues in the CDR3. CDR3 sequence: CASSLGQINNSPLHF. CDR3 in DNA: TGTGCCAGCAGCTTAGGACAGATTAATAATTCACCCCTCCACTTT.

The chain uses TRBV5-4 and TRBJ1-6; D not certain. Trimming removed 4 bases at V and 9 bases at J, with 26 bases between. The CDR3 contains 18 residues. The germline gives CDR1 SGHNT, CDR2 YYREEE (reference sequence). As DNA, the CDR3 is TGTGCCAGCAGCCGGAGTCCCAAGGCGGGGAATATGGTTTCACCCCTCCACTTT. Protein sequence: CASSRSPKAGNMVSPLHF.

This chain joins TRBV5-1 and TRBJ2-7; 7 bases are shared with TRBD1. The germline V gene encodes CDR1 SGHRS and CDR2 YFSETQ. The length of the CDR3 is 14 residues. Trimming cost V 5 bases and J 3 bases; bases outside gene matches: 8. The CDR3 sequence: CASSPGQSIYEQYF. CDR3 in DNA: TGCGCCAGCAGTCCGGGACAGAGTATCTACGAGCAGTACTTC.

The V gene is TRBV5-4, the J gene TRBJ2-2; TRBD1 aligns across 7 bases. After removal of 4 bases from V and 4 bases from J, the junction contained 4 bases not matched to a gene. Germline assignment: CDR1 SGHNT and CDR2 YYREEE (reference sequence). The CDR3 has 14 amino acids. CDR3 region: CASSAGTATGELFF. The CDR3 DNA follows: TGTGCCAGCAGCGCCGGGACAGCCACCGGGGAGCTGTTTTTT. Using reference TRBV5-4 and TRBJ2-2 for the parts outside the CDR3, the full variable domain is ETGVTQSPTHLIKTRGQQVTLRCSSQSGHNTVSWYQQALGQGPQFIFQYYREEENGRGNFPPRFSGLQFPNYSSELNVNALELDDSALYLCASSAGTATGELFFGEGSRLTVL.

This chain links TRBV11-3 with TRBJ2-1; 9 bases are a match to TRBD2. The germline V gene has CDR1 SGHNT and CDR2 YENEEA. This CDR3 spans 16 amino acids. V lost 1 base to trimming and J lost 8 bases; unmatched junction nucleotides: 9. CDR3 amino acids: CASSLVVAGGGHEQFF. CDR3 DNA: TGTGCCAGCAGCTTAGTGGTGGCGGGAGGGGGCCATGAGCAGTTCTTC.

V and J are TRBV5-1 and TRBJ2-6; D gene uncertain. V lost 2 bases and J lost 3, with 9 bases in between. There are 15 residues in the CDR3. The germline CDR1 and CDR2 sequences are SGHRS and YFSETQ. In nucleotides, the CDR3 is TGCGCCAGCAGCTTACAGCTCGTTGGGGCCAACGTCCTGACTTTC. It yields the protein CASSLQLVGANVLTF. The full variable domain, its missing parts supplied by reference TRBV5-1 and TRBJ2-6, is KAGVTQTPRYLIKTRGQQVTLSCSPISGHRSVSWYQQTPGQGLQFLFEYFSETQRNKGNFPGRFSGRQFSNSRSEMNVSTLELGDSALYLCASSLQLVGANVLTFGAGSRLTVL.

V usage is TRBV27 and J usage is TRBJ1-6, with D possibly being TRBD1 (6 bases). Germline V gives CDR1 MNHEY, CDR2 SMNVEV (reference sequence). The germline V and J ends were trimmed by 3 bases and 8 bases, with 8 bases remaining between them. CDR3 length: 13 amino acids. The CDR3 here is CASSFAGDSPLHF. The CDR3 bases are TGTGCCAGCAGTTTTGCAGGGGATTCACCCCTCCACTTT.

The chain uses TRBV5-5 and TRBJ1-4; D unclear. This CDR3 region has 14 residues. Germline loops: CDR1 SGHKS, CDR2 YYEKEE (reference sequence). Trimming cost V 0 bases and J 2 bases, with 5 bases left between them. CDR3 in amino acids: CASSLAGTNEKLFF. The CDR3 nucleotides are TGTGCCAGCAGCTTGGCGGGGACTAATGAAAAACTGTTTTTT. The full variable domain, in which reference TRBV5-5 and TRBJ1-4 provide the parts outside the CDR3, is DAGVTQSPTHLIKTRGQQVTLRCSPISGHKSVSWYQQVLGQGPQFIFQYYEKEERGRGNFPDRFSARQFPNYSSELNVNALLLGDSALYLCASSLAGTNEKLFFGSGTQLSVL.

The V gene is TRBV5-1, the J gene TRBJ2-1, with D perhaps TRBD2 (5 bases). Germline CDR1 is SGHRS and CDR2 is YFSETQ. V was clipped by 3 bases and J by 3 bases, with 16 bases between them. The CDR3 is made up of 16 amino acids. CDR3 sequence: CASSSQAVQDYNEQFF. For the CDR3, the DNA is TGCGCCAGCAGCTCCCAAGCGGTACAAGACTACAATGAGCAGTTCTTC.

The CDR3 here is CASSHDSGRVVYGYTF. The DNA of the CDR3 is TGTGCCAGCAGCCACGATTCGGGCAGGGTCGTCTATGGCTACACCTTC. The J gene is TRBJ1-2, the V gene TRBV13; tentative D call: TRBD1 (5 bases). Germline V lookup: CDR1 PRHDT, CDR2 FYEKMQ (reference sequence). Trimming stripped 5 bases from V and 4 bases from J, with 20 bases between. CDR3 size: 16 residues. The variable domain in full, with the rest retrieved from reference TRBV13 and TRBJ1-2, is AAGVIQSPRHLIKEKRETATLKCYPIPRHDTVYWYQQGPGQDPQFLISFYEKMQSDKGSIPDRFSAQQFSDYHSELNMSSLELGDSALYFCASSHDSGRVVYGYTFGSGTRLTVV.

The chain carries TRBV27 and TRBJ2-7; 7 bases map to TRBD2. The V gene end was trimmed by 5 bases and the J gene end by 0 bases; junction bases not matched to a gene: 4. Germline V gene sequence: CDR1 MNHEY, CDR2 SMNVEV (reference sequence). The CDR3 has 14 amino acids. CDR3 protein: CASSGPGGSYEQYF. CDR3 DNA: TGTGCCAGCAGTGGTCCGGGGGGCTCCTACGAGCAGTACTTC.

This clone was observed a single time. J is TRBJ1-1 and V is TRBV12-5; 8 nucleotides align to TRBD1. The CDR3 contains 14 residues. Losses at the gene ends were 3 bases for V and 4 bases for J; bases not matched to a gene: 4. Germline V lookup: CDR1 LGHNT, CDR2 FRNRAP. CDR3 nucleotides: TGTGCTAGTGGTTTCCAGGGGGCTGGCACTGAAGCTTTCTTT. Translated: CASGFQGAGTEAFF. The full variable domain, in which reference TRBV12-5 and TRBJ1-1 provide the parts outside the CDR3, is DARVTQTPRHKVTEMGQEVTMRCQPILGHNTVFWYRQTMMQGLELLAYFRNRAPLDDSGMPKDRFSAEMPDATLATLKIQPSEPRDSAVYFCASGFQGAGTEAFFGQGTRLTVV.

The chain is built from TRBV9 and TRBJ2-2, with D maybe TRBD2 (5 bases). CDR1 is SGDLS and CDR2 is YYNGEE in the germline V gene. This CDR3 is built from 13 residues. V shed 0 bases and J shed 7 bases, with 7 bases lying between them. DNA of the CDR3: TGTGCCAGCAGCGTAGCTGCGGGCGGGGAGCTGTTTTTT. It codes for CASSVAAGGELFF.

The chain links TRBV19 to TRBJ2-1, with 9 bases lining up with TRBD1. The CDR3 runs to 16 residues. With V trimmed by 1 base and J by 7 bases, 8 bases remained unmatched. CDR1 and CDR2 (germline): LNHDA, SQIVND (reference sequence). CDR3 in amino acids: CASSIVGTGRENEQFF. The CDR3 region has the DNA TGTGCCAGTAGTATAGTTGGGACAGGGAGGGAAAATGAGCAGTTCTTC.

V usage is TRBV7-9 and J usage is TRBJ2-2, with 7 bases identical to TRBD1. Germline V CDR1 and CDR2: SEHNR, FQNEAQ (reference sequence). V trimming: 3 bases; J trimming: 2 bases; junction bases outside the gene matches: 3. This CDR3 is built from 15 residues. The CDR3, as DNA: TGTGCCAGCAGCTTTGGGACAGTAAACACCGGGGAGCTGTTTTTT. This codes for CASSFGTVNTGELFF.

The gene calls are TRBV5-6 and TRBJ2-7; TRBD2 matches at 12 bases. Per germline, CDR1 SGHDT and CDR2 YYEEEE. The V segment lost 3 bases and the J segment 4 bases; nucleotides outside the gene matches: 8. The CDR3 sequence is 16 residues long. The DNA of the CDR3 is TGTGCCAGCAGCTCCCTAGCGGGAGGGCCCCCGTACGAGCAGTACTTC. Protein product: CASSSLAGGPPYEQYF. Full variable domain (remainder filled in from reference TRBV5-6 and TRBJ2-7): DAGVTQSPTHLIKTRGQQVTLRCSPKSGHDTVSWYQQALGQGPQFIFQYYEEEERQRGNFPDRFSGHQFPNYSSELNVNALLLGDSALYLCASSSLAGGPPYEQYFGPGTRLTVT.

This chain uses TRBV13 with TRBJ2-5; TRBD2 matches at 12 bases. Gene TRBJ2-7 matches the end of the DNA better, so the J call may be wrong. The CDR3 contains 17 residues. CDR1 is PRHDT and CDR2 is FYEKMQ in the germline V gene (reference sequence). The CDR3 loop is CASSVIGLAGFYNEQYF. CDR3 bases: TGTGCCAGCAGCGTGATAGGACTAGCGGGGTTTTATAACGAGCAGTACTTC.

This rearrangement joins TRBV29-1 to TRBJ2-1; no definite D call. The germline V gene has CDR1 SQVTM and CDR2 ANQGSEA. V lost 1 base, J lost 2 bases, and 9 bases lay in between. There are 14 residues in the CDR3. The CDR3 DNA follows: TGCAGCGTTGAAGTCTTAGCAGCCTACAATGAGCAGTTCTTC. Translation gives CSVEVLAAYNEQFF.

This clone was detected once. The chain is built from TRBV25-1 and TRBJ1-2; 9 bases agree with TRBD1. The CDR3 consists of 15 residues. CDR1 is MGHDK, CDR2 SYGVNS, per germline. V lost 4 bases, J lost 5 bases, and 8 bases stayed unmatched. The CDR3 spells CASSARQGGLYGYTF. The CDR3 DNA is TGTGCCAGCAGTGCCCGACAGGGGGGTTTATATGGCTACACCTTC.

V is TRBV5-1 and J is TRBJ1-1, with TRBD1 matching over 9 bases. The CDR3 contains 15 residues. V trimming: 0 bases; J trimming: 6 bases; junction bases outside the gene matches: 6. Germline V gives CDR1 SGHRS, CDR2 YFSETQ. The chain's CDR3 is CASSLVGQGSAEAFF. The CDR3 DNA is TGCGCCAGCAGCTTGGTGGGACAGGGTAGCGCTGAAGCTTTCTTT.

The chain joins TRBV9 to TRBJ1-4; no definite D call. The germline V and J ends were trimmed by 0 bases and 3 bases, with 6 bases remaining between them. The V gene's germline CDR1 is SGDLS and CDR2 YYNGEE. The CDR3 extends over 14 amino acids. CDR3 bases: TGTGCCAGCAGCGTAGACGGTGCTAATGAAAAACTGTTTTTT. It is translated as CASSVDGANEKLFF.

The gene calls are TRBV11-1 and TRBJ2-1; D is perhaps TRBD1 (6 bases). CDR1 is SGHAT and CDR2 is FQDESV in the germline V gene (reference sequence). The CDR3 length is 17 residues. Trimming took off 3 bases at V and 4 bases at J, with 19 bases between the two ends. The chain's CDR3 is CASSFTWGTDRYNEQFF. Written as DNA, the CDR3 is TGTGCCAGCAGCTTTACCTGGGGAACGGACAGATACAATGAGCAGTTCTTC.